This TCR beta chain was observed in a study of shared clonotypes between healthy human individuals. In the naive CD8 group, cells lacked CD45RO and were positively selected for CCR7, so terminally differentiated effector memory CD45RA+ cells were left out. Some clones are missing from TCRdb's copy, which holds only in-frame ones; the method was immunoSEQ multiplex PCR. In the table there are about 2.2 million clones, about 92% of which are singletons. The CDR3 contains 16 residues. In germline, CDR1 is SEHNR, CDR2 FQNEAQ (reference sequence). V was cut by 0 bases and J by 2 bases, with 11 bases left in between.

The clonotype originates from a man younger than 35 in good health. Some clones in this sample may be carry-over from other donors' samples. The chain combines TRBV7-9 with TRBJ2-1; a weak D match, TRBD2 (6 bases). The sample consisted of naive CD8+ T cells from PBMCs. CDR3 region: CASSLAAGYTYNEQFF. The CDR3 region has the DNA TGTGCCAGCAGCTTAGCGGCGGGATACACCTACAATGAGCAGTTCTTC.